This T cell receptor (beta chain) originates from a study of T cells in Graves' hyperthyroidism and ophthalmopathy (dated by TCRdb to 2018 to 2020). Looking at the study overall: Peripheral blood was sampled at the time of initial diagnosis, prior to any treatment. To identify TCR V-J signatures that set the groups apart, the researchers used a discovery cohort of more than 95 patients, made up of 40 to 45 with Graves' ophthalmopathy and about 59 with stable Graves' hyperthyroidism. Whether ophthalmopathy could be predicted prospectively was tested in an independent validation cohort made up of 18 to 20 hyperthyroidism patients plus 17 patients who later progressed to ophthalmopathy. For training and testing, the 80 to 100 patients in the discovery cohort were randomly divided in a 7:3 ratio. In roughly six Graves' hyperthyroidism patients, the study also compared T-cell repertoires from thyroid tissue with T-cell repertoires from blood. Following sampling, methimazole starting at 30 mg daily was given to hyperthyroidism patients, and high-dose intravenous methylprednisolone was given to ophthalmopathy patients. According to the paper, TCR Vbeta CDR3 sequencing was carried out on 120 to 150 peripheral blood samples, which came from under 50 ophthalmopathy, under 85 hyperthyroidism and about 17 progressor patients. Results the study describes overall, beyond this receptor: A 13 V-J signature model separated ophthalmopathy from stable hyperthyroidism, with over 85% sensitivity and roughly 81% specificity in cross-validation and 80%/75% in testing. During validation, the model predicted progression to ophthalmopathy a median of about 5.9 months ahead of onset, with almost 71% sensitivity and 72.22% specificity. Most expanded thyroid clonotypes (frequency above 0.001) were also found in blood, which suggests that blood repertoires may mirror thyroid immune responses. No statistical method was used to fix the sample size in advance, and group allocation was not hidden from the investigators.

Trimming costs V 0 bases and J 2 bases, and their ends lie 8 bases apart. For CDR1 and CDR2, the germline V gene lists ENHRY and SYGVKD. From cysteine to phenylalanine, the CDR3 is 15 amino acids long. Left in the record is the CDR3 DNA by itself, 45 bases read in frame from the first base. Comments on this clonotype: No antigen is known for it. No much larger clonotype is one base removed from it; base qualities were not supplied.

Ophthalmopathy patients had moderately to severely active disease, with a Clinical Activity Score of 3 or more, a NOSPECS grade of 4 or more, and a disease duration of less than 3 months. The study excluded patients with uncontrolled infections, other autoimmune diseases, pregnancy or lactation. Diagnoses were based on clinical symptoms, serum thyroxine and TRAb, thyroid ultrasound and orbital computed tomography. Ficoll-Paque density gradient centrifugation was used to isolate PBMCs from around 10 ml of fresh peripheral blood. Total RNA was extracted using Trizol reagent, and RNA quality was assessed on an Agilent 2100 Bioanalyzer. Amplification of TCR beta CDR3 regions was carried out from RNA transcripts. The TCR CDR3 was subjected to a first round of RT-PCR using the HTBI primer set and the Qiagen OneStep RT-PCR kit. Libraries were constructed in a second round of multiplex PCR, after which size selection and purification were performed. Paired-end sequencing of the libraries was performed with 100 bp reads on an Illumina HiSeq2000. The original methods were these. SOAPnuke was used to process the raw data, removing reads that contained adapters or uncalled bases, had a mean Phred below 15, or lacked an exact match to the constant primer or identifier. High-quality paired reads were merged using COPE v1.2.5, and each unique nucleotide sequence was defined as a clonotype. Clonotypes were aligned to IMGT TRBV, TRBD and TRBJ reference segments using MiTCR v1.1. The analysis was restricted to V-J combinations with a frequency above 0.0001, which together covered just over 98% of the repertoires. A TCS score was defined as the ratio between F50 (clonal expansion) and ExV (chaos), using BLOSUM62-based TCRdist between CDR3 peptides within each V-J. Welch's t-statistics and random forest reduced 514 V-J features to roughly 13, which were used in a naive Bayes classifier (R e1071). The public reads were quality trimmed at Q25 with fastp and then assembled into clones with MiXCR by TCRdb, keeping productive beta chains. When rows share a CDR3 protein, they turn into one entry using the most common DNA and genes. These V and J calls originate from TCRdb's pipeline instead of the authors' own analysis. In this sample the table shows hundreds of thousands of distinct CDR3 sequences, roughly 20% of which occur a single time. Clones ranked in the top ten supply under 40% of the sample.

Recombination connected TRBV10-3 to TRBJ2-1; no D segment can be confidently identified. This receptor was obtained from a man over 45 with Graves' ophthalmopathy. The sequenced material came from blood. The CDR3 protein: CAISESLSPYNEQFF. The nucleotide sequence is TGTGCCATCAGTGAGTCCCTTAGCCCCTACAATGAGCAGTTCTTC.